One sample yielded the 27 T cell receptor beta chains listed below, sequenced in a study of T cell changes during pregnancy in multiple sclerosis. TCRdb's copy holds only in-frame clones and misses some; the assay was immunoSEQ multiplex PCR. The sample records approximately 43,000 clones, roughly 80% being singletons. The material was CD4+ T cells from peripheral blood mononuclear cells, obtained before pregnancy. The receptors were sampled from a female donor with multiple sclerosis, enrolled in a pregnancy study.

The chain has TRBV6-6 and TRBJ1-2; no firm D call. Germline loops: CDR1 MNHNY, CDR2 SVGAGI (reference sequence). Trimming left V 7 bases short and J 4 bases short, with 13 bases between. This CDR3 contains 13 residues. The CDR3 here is CASTPEYTYGYTF. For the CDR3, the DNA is TGTGCCAGCACCCCGGAGTACACCTATGGCTACACCTTC.

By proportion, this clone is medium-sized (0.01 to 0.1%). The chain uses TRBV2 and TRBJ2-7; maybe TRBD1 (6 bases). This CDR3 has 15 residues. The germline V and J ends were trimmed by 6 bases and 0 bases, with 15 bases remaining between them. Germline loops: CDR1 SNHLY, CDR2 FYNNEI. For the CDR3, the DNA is TGTGCCAGCAGCGGACAGCTAATTGGCTCCTACGAGCAGTACTTC. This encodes CASSGQLIGSYEQYF.

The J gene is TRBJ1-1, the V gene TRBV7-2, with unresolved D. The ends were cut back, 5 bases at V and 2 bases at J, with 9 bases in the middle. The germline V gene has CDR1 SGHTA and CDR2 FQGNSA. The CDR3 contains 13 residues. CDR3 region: CASSPTVNTEAFF. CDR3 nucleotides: TGTGCCAGCAGCCCTACGGTTAACACTGAAGCTTTCTTT.

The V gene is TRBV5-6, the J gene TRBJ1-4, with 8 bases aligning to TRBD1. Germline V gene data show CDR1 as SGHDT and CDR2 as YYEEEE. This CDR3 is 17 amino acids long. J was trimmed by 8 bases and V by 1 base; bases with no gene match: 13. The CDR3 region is CASSLWFGRTGQEKLFF. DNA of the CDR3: TGTGCCAGCAGCTTGTGGTTCGGCCGGACAGGGCAAGAAAAACTGTTTTTT.

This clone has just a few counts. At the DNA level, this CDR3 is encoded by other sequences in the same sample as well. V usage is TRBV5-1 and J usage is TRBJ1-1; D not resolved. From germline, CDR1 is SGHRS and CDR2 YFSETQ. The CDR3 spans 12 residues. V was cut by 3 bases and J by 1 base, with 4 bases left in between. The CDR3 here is CASSSGNTEAFF. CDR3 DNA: TGCGCCAGCAGCTCCGGGAACACTGAAGCTTTCTTT.

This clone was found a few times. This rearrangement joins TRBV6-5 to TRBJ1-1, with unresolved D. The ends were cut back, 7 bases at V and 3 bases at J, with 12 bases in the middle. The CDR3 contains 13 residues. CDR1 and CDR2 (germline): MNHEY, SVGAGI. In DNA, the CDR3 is TGTGCCAGCACCCCCAGGCGGGACACTGAAGCTTTCTTT. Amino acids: CASTPRRDTEAFF.

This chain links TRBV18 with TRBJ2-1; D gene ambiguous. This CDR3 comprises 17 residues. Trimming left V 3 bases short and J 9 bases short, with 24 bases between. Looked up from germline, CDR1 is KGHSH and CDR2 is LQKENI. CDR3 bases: TGTGCCAGCTCACCCCAAAGCAATGGCGGTAGAATTGGTGAGCAGTTCTTC. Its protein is CASSPQSNGGRIGEQFF. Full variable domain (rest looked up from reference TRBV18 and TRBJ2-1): NAGVMQNPRHLVRRRGQEARLRCSPMKGHSHVYWYRQLPEEGLKFMVYLQKENIIDESGMPKERFSAEFPKEGPSILRIQQVVRGDSAAYFCASSPQSNGGRIGEQFFGPGTRLTVL.

The CDR3 here is CASSIDGTGEFYGYTF. The DNA of the CDR3 is TGTGCCAGTAGTATAGATGGGACAGGGGAGTTCTATGGCTACACCTTC. The chain is built from TRBV19 and TRBJ1-2; 10 bases agree with TRBD1. This CDR3 is built from 16 residues. Germline V gene lookup returns CDR1 LNHDA and CDR2 SQIVND (reference sequence). V trimming: 0 bases; J trimming: 4 bases; junction bases outside the gene matches: 5.

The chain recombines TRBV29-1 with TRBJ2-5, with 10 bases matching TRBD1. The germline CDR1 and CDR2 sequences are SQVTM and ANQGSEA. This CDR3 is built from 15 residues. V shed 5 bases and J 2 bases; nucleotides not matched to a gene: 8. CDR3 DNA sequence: TGCAGCGTTCGGGCCGGGACAGGGGTACAAGAGACCCAGTACTTC. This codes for CSVRAGTGVQETQYF.

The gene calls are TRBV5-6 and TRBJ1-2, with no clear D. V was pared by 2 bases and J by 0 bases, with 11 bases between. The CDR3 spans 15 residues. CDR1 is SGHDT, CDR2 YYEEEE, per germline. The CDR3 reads CASSLIQYSNYGYTF. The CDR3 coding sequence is TGTGCCAGCAGCTTAATACAGTACTCTAACTATGGCTACACCTTC.

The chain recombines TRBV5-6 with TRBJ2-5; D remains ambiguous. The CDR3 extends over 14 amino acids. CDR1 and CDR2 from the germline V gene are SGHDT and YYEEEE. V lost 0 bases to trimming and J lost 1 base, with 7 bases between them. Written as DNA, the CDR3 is TGTGCCAGCAGCTTGGCCAACAGCCAAGAGACCCAGTACTTC. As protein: CASSLANSQETQYF. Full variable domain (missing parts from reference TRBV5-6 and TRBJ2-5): DAGVTQSPTHLIKTRGQQVTLRCSPKSGHDTVSWYQQALGQGPQFIFQYYEEEERQRGNFPDRFSGHQFPNYSSELNVNALLLGDSALYLCASSLANSQETQYFGPGTRLLVL.

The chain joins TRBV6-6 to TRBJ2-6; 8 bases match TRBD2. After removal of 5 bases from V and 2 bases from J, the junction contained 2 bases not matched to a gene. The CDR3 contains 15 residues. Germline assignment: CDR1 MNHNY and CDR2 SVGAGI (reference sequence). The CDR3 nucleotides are TGTGCCAGCAGTCCCGGGGGGGCTGGGGCCAACGTCCTGACTTTC. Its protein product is CASSPGGAGANVLTF.

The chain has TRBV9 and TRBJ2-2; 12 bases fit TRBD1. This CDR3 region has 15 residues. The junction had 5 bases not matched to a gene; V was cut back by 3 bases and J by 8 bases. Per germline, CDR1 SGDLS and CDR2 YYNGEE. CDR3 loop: CASSGGQGAQGELFF. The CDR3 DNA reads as TGTGCCAGCAGCGGGGGACAGGGGGCACAGGGGGAGCTGTTTTTT. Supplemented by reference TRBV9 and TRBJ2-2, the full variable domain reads DSGVTQTPKHLITATGQRVTLRCSPRSGDLSVYWYQQSLDQGLQFLIQYYNGEERAKGNILERFSAQQFPDLHSELNLSSLELGDSALYFCASSGGQGAQGELFFGEGSRLTVL.

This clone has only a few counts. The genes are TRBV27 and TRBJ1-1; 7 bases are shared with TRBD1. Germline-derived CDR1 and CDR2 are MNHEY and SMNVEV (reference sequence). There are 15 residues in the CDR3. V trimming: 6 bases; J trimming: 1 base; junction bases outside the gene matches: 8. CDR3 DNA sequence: TGTGCCAGCAGCCTAAGGGGGCTAAAGAACACTGAAGCTTTCTTT. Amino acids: CASSLRGLKNTEAFF.

The CDR3 DNA reads as TGCGCCAGCAGCCAAGATCTAGGACTAGCTGCCGGGGAGCTGTTTTTT. Residues: CASSQDLGLAAGELFF. The V call is TRBV4-1, the J call TRBJ2-2; 8 nucleotides match TRBD2. Germline CDR1 reads MGHRA; CDR2 reads YSYEKL. This CDR3 comprises 16 residues. The V segment lost 0 bases and the J segment 6 bases; nucleotides outside the gene matches: 6.

The CDR3 is CASSPGTGAYEQYF. CDR3 sequence (DNA): TGTGCCAGTAGTCCTGGGACAGGGGCCTACGAGCAGTACTTC. The chain combines TRBV19 with TRBJ2-7; TRBD1 aligns across 10 bases. The trim removed 5 bases at V and 2 bases at J, leaving 3 bases unmatched. This CDR3 contains 14 residues. CDR1 is LNHDA and CDR2 is SQIVND in the germline V gene (reference sequence).

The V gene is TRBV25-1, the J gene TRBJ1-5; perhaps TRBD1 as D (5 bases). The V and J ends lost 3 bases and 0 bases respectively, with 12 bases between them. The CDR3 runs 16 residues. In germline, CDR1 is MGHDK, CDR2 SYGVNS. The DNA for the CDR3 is TGTGCCAGCAGTGATGCCGGGGGATATAGCAATCAGCCCCAGCATTTT. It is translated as CASSDAGGYSNQPQHF.

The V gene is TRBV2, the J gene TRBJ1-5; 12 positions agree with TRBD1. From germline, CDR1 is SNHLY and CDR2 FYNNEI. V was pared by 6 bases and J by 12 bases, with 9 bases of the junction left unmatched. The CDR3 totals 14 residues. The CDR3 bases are TGTGCCAGCAGGGGACAGGGGGCGGCGGCCAGCCAGCATTTT. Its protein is CASRGQGAAASQHF.

The CDR3 DNA reads TGTGCCAGCAGCTTAGCGCCGGTGGAGGACACTGAAGCTTTCTTT. It encodes CASSLAPVEDTEAFF. This chain joins TRBV7-6 and TRBJ1-1; D not certain. V lost 0 bases to trimming and J lost 3 bases, with 11 bases between them. Germline V lookup: CDR1 SGHVS, CDR2 FNYEAQ. CDR3 length equals 15 residues.

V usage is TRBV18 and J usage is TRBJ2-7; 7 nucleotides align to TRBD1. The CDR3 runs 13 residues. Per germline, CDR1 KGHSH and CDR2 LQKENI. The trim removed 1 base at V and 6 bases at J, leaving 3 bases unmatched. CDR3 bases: TGTGCCAGCTCACCACAGGGGGCGGGCGAGCAGTACTTC. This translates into CASSPQGAGEQYF.

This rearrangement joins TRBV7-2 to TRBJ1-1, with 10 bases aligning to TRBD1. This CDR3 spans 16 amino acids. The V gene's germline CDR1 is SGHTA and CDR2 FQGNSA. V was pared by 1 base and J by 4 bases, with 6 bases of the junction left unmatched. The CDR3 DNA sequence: TGTGCCAGCAGCTTAGGGACAGGGGGTTTTCTCACTGAAGCTTTCTTT. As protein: CASSLGTGGFLTEAFF.

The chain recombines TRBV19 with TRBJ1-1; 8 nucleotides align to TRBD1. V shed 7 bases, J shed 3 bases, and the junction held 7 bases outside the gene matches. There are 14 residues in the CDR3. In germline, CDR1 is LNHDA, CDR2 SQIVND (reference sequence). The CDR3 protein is CASTPTGADTEAFF. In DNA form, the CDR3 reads TGTGCCAGTACCCCGACAGGGGCAGACACTGAAGCTTTCTTT. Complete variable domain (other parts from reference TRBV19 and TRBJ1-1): DGGITQSPKYLFRKEGQNVTLSCEQNLNHDAMYWYRQDPGQGLRLIYYSQIVNDFQKGDIAEGYSVSREKKESFPLTVTSAQKNPTAFYLCASTPTGADTEAFFGQGTRLTVV.

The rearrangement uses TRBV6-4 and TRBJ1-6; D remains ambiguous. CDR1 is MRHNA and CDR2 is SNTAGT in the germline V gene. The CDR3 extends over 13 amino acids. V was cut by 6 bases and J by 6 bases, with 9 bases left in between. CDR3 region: CASRATLNSPLHF. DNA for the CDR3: TGTGCCAGCAGGGCGACTCTTAATTCACCCCTCCACTTT.

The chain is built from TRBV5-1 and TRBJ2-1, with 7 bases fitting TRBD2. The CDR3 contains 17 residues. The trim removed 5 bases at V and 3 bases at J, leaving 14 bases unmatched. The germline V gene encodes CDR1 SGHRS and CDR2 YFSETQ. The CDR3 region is CASSSDLLAQSYNEQFF. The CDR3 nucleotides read TGCGCCAGCAGTTCCGACCTACTAGCGCAAAGCTACAATGAGCAGTTCTTC.

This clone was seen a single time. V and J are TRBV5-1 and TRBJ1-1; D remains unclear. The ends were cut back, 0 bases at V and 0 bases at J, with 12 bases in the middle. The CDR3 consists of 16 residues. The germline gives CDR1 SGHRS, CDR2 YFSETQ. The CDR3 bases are TGCGCCAGCAGCTTGGCCTTAAGTAACATGAACACTGAAGCTTTCTTT. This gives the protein CASSLALSNMNTEAFF.

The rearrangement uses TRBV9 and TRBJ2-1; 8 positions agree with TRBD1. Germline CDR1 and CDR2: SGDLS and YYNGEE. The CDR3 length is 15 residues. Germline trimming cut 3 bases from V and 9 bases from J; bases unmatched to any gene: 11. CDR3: CASSAQTGVLGEQFF. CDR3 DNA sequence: TGTGCCAGCAGCGCTCAGACAGGGGTGCTTGGTGAGCAGTTCTTC.

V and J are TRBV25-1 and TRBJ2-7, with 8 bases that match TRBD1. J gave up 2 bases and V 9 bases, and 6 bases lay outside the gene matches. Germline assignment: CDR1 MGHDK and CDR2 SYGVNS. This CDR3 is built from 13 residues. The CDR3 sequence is CASTGQVPYEQYF. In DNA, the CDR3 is TGTGCCAGTACGGGACAGGTTCCCTACGAGCAGTACTTC.